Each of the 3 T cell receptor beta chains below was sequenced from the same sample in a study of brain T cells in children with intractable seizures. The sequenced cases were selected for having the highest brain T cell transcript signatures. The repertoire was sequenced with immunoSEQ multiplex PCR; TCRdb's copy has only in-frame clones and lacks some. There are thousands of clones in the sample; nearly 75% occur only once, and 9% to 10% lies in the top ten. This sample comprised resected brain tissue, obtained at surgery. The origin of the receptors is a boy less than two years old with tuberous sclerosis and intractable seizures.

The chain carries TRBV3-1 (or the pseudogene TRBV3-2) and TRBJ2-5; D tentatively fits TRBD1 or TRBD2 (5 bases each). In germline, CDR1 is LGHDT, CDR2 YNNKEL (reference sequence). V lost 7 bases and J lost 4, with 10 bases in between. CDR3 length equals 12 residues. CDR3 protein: CASTVRGETQYF. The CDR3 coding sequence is TGTGCCAGCACCGTGAGGGGAGAGACCCAGTACTTC.

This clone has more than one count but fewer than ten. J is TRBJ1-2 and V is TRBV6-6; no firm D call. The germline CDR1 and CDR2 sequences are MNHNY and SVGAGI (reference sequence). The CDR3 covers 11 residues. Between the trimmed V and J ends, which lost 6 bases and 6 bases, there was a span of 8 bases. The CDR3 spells CASRAIDGYTF. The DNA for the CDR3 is TGTGCCAGCAGGGCAATTGATGGCTACACCTTC.

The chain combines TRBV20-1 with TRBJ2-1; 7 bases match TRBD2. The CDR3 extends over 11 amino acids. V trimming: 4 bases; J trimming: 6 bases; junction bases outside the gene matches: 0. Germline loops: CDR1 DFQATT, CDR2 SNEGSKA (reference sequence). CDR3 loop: CSATSGNEQFF. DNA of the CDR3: TGCAGTGCTACTAGCGGCAATGAGCAGTTCTTC.